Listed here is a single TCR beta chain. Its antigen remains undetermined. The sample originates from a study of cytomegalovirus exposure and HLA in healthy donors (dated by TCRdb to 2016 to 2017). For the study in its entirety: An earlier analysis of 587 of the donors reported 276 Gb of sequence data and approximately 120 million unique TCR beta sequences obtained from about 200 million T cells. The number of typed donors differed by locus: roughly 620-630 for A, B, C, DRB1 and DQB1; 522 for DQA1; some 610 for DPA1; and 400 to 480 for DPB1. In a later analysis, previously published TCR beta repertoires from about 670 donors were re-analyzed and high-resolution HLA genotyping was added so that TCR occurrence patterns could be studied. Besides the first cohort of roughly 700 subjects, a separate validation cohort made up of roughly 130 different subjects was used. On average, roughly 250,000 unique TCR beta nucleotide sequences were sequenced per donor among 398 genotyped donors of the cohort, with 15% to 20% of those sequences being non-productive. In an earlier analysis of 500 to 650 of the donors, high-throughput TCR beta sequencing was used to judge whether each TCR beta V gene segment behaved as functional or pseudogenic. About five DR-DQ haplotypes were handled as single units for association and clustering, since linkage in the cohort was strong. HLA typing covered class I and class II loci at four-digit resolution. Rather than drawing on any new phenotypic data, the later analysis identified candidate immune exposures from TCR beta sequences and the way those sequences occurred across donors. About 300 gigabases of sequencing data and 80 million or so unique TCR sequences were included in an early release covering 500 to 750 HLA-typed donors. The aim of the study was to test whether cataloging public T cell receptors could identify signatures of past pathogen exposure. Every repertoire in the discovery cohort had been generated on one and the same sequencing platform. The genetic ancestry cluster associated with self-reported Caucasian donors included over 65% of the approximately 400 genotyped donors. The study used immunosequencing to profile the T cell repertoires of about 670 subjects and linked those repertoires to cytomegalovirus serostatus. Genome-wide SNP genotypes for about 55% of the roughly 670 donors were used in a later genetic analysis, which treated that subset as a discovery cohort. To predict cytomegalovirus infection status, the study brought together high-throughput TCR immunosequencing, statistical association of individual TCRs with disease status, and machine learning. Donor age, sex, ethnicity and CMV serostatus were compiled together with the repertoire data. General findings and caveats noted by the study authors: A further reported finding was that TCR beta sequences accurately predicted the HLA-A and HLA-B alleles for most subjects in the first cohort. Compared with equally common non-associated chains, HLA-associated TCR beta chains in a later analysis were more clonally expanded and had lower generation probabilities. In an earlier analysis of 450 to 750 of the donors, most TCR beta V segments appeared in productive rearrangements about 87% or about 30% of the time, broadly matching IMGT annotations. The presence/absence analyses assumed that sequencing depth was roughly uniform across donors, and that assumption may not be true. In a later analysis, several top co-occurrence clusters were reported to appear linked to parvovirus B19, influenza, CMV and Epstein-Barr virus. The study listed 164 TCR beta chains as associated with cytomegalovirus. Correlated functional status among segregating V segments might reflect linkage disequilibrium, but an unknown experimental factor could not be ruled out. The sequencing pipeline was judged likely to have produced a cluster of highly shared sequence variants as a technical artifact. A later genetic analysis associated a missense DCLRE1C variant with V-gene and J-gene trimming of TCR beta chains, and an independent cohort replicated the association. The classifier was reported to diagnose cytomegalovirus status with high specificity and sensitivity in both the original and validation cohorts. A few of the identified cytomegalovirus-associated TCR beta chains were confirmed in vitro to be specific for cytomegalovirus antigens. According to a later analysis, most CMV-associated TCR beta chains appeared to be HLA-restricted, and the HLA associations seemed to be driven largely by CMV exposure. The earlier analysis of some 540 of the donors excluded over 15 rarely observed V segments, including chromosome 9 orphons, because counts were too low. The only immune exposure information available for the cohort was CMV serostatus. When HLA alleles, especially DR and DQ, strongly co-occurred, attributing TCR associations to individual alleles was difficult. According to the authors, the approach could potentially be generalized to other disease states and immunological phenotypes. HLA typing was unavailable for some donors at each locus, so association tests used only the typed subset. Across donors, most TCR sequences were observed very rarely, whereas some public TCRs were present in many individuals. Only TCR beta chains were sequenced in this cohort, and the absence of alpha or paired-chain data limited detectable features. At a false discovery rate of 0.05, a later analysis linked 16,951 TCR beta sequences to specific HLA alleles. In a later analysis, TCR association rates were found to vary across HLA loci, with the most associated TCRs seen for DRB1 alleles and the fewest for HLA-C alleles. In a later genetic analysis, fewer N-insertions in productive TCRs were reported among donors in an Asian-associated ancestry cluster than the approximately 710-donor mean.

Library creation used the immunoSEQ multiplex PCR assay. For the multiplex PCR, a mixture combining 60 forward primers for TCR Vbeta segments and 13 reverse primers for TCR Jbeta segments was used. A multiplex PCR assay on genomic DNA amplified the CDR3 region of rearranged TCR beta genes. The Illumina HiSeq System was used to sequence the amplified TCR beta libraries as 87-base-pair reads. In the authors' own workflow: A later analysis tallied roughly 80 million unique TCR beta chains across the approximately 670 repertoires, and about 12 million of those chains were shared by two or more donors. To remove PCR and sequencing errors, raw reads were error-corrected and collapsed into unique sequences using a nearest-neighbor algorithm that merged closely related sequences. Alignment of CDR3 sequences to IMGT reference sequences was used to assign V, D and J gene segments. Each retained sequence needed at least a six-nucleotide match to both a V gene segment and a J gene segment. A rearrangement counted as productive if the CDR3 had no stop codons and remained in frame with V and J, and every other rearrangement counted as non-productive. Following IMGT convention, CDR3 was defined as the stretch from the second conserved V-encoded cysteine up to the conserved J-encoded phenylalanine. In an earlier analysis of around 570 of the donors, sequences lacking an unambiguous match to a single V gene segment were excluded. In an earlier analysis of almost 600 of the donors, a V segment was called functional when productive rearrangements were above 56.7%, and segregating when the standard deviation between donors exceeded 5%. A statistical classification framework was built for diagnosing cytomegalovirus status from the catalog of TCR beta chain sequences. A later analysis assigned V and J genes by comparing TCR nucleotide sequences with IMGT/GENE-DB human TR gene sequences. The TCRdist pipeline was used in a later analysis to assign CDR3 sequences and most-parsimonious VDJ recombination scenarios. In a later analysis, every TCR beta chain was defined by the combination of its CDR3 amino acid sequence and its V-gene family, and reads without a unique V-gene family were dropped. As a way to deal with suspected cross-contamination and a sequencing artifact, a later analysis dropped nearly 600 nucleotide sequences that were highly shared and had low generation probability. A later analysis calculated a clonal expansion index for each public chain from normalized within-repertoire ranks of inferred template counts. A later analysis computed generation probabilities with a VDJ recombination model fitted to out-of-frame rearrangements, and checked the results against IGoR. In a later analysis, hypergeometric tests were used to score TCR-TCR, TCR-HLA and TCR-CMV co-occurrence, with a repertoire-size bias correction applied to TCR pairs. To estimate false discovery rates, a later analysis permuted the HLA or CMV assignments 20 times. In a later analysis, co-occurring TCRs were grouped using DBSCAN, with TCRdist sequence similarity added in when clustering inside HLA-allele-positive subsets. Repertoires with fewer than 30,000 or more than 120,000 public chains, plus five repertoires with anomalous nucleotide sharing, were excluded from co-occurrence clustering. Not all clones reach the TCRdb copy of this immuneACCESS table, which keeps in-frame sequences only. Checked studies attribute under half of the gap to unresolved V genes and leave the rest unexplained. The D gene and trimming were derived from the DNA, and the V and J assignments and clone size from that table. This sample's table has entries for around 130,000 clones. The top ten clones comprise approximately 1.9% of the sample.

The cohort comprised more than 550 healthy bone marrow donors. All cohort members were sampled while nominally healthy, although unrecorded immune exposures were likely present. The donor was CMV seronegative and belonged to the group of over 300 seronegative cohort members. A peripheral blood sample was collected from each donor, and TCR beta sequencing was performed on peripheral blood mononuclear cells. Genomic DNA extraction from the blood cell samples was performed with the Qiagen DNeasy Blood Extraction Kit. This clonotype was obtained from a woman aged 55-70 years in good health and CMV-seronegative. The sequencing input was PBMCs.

Here is the DNA: TGCGCCAGCAATTCCCCCGGGACAGGCGAGCAGTTCTTC. It encodes CASNSPGTGEQFF. In this chain, TRBV10-1 is recombined with TRBJ2-1, and TRBD1 aligns with 8 junction nucleotides. The germline V gene (reference sequence) provides CDR1 WNHNN and CDR2 SYGVQD. V ends up 7 bases short and J 10 bases short, with an unmatched junction base count of 9. The CDR3, from cysteine to phenylalanine, totals 13 residues. Of all the DNA, just the CDR3 is kept, 39 bases in frame from base 1.